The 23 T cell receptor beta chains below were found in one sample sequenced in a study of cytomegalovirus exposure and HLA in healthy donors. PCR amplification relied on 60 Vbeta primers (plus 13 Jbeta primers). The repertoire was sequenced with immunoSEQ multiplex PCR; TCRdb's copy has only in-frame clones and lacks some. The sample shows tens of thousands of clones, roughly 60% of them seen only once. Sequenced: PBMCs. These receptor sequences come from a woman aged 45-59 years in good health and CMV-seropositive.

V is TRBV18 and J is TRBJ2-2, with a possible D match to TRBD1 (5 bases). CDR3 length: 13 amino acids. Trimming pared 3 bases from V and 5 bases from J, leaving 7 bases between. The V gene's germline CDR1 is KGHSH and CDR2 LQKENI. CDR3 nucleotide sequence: TGTGCCAGCTCACCGACAGAAACCGGGGAGCTGTTTTTT. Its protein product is CASSPTETGELFF.

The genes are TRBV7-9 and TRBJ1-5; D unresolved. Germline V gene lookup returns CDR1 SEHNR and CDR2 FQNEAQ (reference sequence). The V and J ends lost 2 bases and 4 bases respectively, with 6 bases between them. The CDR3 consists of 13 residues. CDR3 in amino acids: CASSLSGNQPQHF. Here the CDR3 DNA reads TGTGCCAGCAGCTTATCGGGTAATCAGCCCCAGCATTTT.

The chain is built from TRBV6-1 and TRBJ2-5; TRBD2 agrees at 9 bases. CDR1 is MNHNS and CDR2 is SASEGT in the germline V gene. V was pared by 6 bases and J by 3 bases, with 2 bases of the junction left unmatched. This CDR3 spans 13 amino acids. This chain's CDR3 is CASRAGGEETQYF. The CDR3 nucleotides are TGTGCCAGCAGGGCGGGAGGGGAAGAGACCCAGTACTTC.

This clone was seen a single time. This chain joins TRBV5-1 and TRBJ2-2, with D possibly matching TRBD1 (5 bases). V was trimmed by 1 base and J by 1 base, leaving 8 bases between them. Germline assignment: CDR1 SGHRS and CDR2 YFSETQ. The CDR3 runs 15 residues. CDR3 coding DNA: TGCGCCAGCAGCTTGCTACAGGAGAACACCGGGGAGCTGTTTTTT. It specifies CASSLLQENTGELFF.

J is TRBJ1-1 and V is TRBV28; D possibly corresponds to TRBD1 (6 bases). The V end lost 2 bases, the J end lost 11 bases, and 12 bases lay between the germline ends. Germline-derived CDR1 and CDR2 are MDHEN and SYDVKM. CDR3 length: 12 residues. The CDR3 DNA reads TGTGCCAGCAGTTTAGTAGAGGGGGTCGCTTTCTTT. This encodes CASSLVEGVAFF.

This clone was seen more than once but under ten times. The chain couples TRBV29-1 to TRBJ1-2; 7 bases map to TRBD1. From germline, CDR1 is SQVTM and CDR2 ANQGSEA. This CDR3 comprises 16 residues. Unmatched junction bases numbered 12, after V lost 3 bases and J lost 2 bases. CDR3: CSVDQERDRTNYGYTF. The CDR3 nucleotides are TGCAGCGTTGACCAAGAAAGGGACAGAACAAACTATGGCTACACCTTC.

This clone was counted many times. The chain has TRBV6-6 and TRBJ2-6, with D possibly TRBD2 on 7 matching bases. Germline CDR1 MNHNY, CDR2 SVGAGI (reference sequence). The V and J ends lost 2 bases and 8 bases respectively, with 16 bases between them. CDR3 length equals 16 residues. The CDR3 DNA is TGTGCCAGCAGTTACCCTATAGGGGGGGCACCCAACGTCCTGACTTTC. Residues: CASSYPIGGAPNVLTF.

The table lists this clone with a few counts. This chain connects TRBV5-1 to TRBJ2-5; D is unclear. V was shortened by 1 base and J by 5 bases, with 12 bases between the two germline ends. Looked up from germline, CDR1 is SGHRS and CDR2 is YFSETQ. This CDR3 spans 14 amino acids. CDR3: CASSLISSSETQYF. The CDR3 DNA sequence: TGCGCCAGCAGCTTGATCTCGTCCTCGGAGACCCAGTACTTC. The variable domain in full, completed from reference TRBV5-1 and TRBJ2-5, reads KAGVTQTPRYLIKTRGQQVTLSCSPISGHRSVSWYQQTPGQGLQFLFEYFSETQRNKGNFPGRFSGRQFSNSRSEMNVSTLELGDSALYLCASSLISSSETQYFGPGTRLLVL.

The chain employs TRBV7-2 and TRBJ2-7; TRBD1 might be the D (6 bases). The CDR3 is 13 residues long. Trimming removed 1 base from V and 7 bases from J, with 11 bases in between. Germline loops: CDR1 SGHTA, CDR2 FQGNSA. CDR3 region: CASSLGTGREQYF. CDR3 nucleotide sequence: TGTGCCAGCAGCTTAGGAACAGGGCGGGAGCAGTACTTC.

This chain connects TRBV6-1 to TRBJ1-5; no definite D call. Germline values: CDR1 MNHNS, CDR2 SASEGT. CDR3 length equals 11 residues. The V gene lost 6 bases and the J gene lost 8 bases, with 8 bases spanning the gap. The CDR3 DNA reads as TGTGCCAGCAGGGTCGAGAAGCCCCAGCATTTT. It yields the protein CASRVEKPQHF.

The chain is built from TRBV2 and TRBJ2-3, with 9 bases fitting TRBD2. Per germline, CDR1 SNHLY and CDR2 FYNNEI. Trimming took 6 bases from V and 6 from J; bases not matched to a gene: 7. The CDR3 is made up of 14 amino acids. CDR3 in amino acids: CASRVLAGSDTQYF. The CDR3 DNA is TGTGCCAGCAGGGTGCTAGCGGGGAGTGATACGCAGTATTTT. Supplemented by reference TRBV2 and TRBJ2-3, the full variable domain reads EPEVTQTPSHQVTQMGQEVILRCVPISNHLYFYWYRQILGQKVEFLVSFYNNEISEKSEIFDDQFSVERPDGSNFTLKIRSTKLEDSAMYFCASRVLAGSDTQYFGPGTRLTVL.

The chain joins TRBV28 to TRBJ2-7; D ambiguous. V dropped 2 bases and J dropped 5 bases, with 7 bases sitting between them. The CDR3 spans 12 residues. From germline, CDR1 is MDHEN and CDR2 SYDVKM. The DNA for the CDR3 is TGTGCCAGCAGTTTAGCGAGGAACGAGCAGTACTTC. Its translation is CASSLARNEQYF.

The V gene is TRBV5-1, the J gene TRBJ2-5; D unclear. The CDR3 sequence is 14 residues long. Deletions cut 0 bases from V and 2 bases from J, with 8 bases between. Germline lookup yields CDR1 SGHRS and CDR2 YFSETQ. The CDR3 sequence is CASSLDSVQETQYF. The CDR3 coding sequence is TGCGCCAGCAGCTTGGATTCCGTACAAGAGACCCAGTACTTC. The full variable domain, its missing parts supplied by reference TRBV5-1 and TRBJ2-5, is KAGVTQTPRYLIKTRGQQVTLSCSPISGHRSVSWYQQTPGQGLQFLFEYFSETQRNKGNFPGRFSGRQFSNSRSEMNVSTLELGDSALYLCASSLDSVQETQYFGPGTRLLVL.

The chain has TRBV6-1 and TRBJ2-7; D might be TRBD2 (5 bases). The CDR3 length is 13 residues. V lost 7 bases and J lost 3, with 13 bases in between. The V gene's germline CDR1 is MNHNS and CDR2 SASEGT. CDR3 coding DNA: TGTGCCAGCATCTCGGGGAGCGGCTACGAGCAGTACTTC. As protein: CASISGSGYEQYF.

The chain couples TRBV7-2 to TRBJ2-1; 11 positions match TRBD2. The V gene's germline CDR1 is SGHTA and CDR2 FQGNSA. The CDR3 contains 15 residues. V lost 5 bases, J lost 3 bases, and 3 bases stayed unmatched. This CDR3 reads CASSEGLAVYNEQFF. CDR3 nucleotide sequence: TGTGCCAGCAGCGAGGGACTAGCGGTCTACAATGAGCAGTTCTTC. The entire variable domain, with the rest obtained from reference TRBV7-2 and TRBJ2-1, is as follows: GAGVSQSPSNKVTEKGKDVELRCDPISGHTALYWYRQSLGQGLEFLIYFQGNSAPDKSGLPSDRFSAERTGGSVSTLTIQRTQQEDSAVYLCASSEGLAVYNEQFFGPGTRLTVL.

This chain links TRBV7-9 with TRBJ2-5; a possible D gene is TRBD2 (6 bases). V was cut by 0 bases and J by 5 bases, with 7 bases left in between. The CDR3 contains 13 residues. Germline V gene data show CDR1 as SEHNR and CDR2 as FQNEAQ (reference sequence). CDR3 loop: CASSLALAETQYF. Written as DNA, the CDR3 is TGTGCCAGCAGCTTAGCTCTAGCGGAGACCCAGTACTTC.

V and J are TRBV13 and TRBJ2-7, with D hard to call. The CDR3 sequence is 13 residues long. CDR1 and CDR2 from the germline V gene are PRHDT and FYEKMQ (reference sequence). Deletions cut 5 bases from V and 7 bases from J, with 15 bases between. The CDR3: CASSHESVGEQYF. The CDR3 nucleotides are TGTGCCAGCAGCCACGAATCAGTCGGGGAGCAGTACTTC. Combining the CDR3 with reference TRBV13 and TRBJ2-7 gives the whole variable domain AAGVIQSPRHLIKEKRETATLKCYPIPRHDTVYWYQQGPGQDPQFLISFYEKMQSDKGSIPDRFSAQQFSDYHSELNMSSLELGDSALYFCASSHESVGEQYFGPGTRLTVT.

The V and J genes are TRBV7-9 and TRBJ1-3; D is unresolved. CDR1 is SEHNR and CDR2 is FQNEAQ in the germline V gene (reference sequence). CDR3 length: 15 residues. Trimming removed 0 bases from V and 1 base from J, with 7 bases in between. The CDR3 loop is CASSLAAGSGNTIYF. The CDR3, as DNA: TGTGCCAGCAGCTTAGCGGCCGGGTCTGGAAACACCATATATTTT.

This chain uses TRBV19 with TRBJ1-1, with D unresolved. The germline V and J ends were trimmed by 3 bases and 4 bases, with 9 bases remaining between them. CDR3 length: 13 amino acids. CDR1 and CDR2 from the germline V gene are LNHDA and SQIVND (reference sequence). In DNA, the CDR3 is TGTGCCAGTAGTATTGAGGGCTTCACTGAAGCTTTCTTT. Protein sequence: CASSIEGFTEAFF.

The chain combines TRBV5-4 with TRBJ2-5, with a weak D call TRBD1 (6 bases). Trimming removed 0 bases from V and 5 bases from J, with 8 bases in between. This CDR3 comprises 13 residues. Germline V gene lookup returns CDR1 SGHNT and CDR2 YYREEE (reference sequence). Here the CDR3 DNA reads TGTGCCAGCAGCTTGGGAGGGGGTGAGACCCAGTACTTC. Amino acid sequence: CASSLGGGETQYF.

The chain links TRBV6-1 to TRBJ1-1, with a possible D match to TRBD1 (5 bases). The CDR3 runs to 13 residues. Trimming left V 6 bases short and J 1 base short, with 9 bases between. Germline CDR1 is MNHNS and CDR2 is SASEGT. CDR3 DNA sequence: TGTGCCAGCAGACCGGACACGAACACTGAAGCTTTCTTT. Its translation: CASRPDTNTEAFF.

CDR3 amino acids: CSVGTGPEAFF. The CDR3 DNA is TGCAGCGTTGGGACAGGCCCTGAAGCTTTCTTT. The chain joins TRBV29-1 to TRBJ1-1, with TRBD1 matching over 7 bases. Germline trimming cut 4 bases from V and 6 bases from J; bases unmatched to any gene: 2. There are 11 residues in the CDR3. The germline V gene encodes CDR1 SQVTM and CDR2 ANQGSEA.

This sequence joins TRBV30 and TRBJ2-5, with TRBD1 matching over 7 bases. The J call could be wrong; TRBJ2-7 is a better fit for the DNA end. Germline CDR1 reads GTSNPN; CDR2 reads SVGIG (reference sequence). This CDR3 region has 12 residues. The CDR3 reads CAWSVGQSEQYF. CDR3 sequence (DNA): TGTGCCTGGAGTGTGGGACAGTCCGAGCAGTACTTC.